This T cell receptor beta chain emerged from a study of naive and memory T cell subsets. Four PCR rounds used nested alpha and beta constant region primers plus the SP2 primer. Reverse transcription of blood and skin TCR RNA was primed at alpha and beta constant regions. TCRdb re-analysed the 5' RACE reads in MiXCR, keeping a single row per CDR3 protein. The table has about 48,000 distinct CDR3 sequences, approximately 4.8% seen once; the top ten hold about 0.8%. This clonotype has ten or more counts. An oligonucleotide containing a UMI was ligated to the 3' end of TCR cDNA. Whole blood, approximately 2.3 ml, came from adult healthy volunteers. Cells were not sorted; total RNA input targeted roughly 1 to 1000 ng. The TCR comes from a female donor in good health.

CDR3 nucleotide sequence: TGTGCCAGCAGTCCAGTCGAAGAGACCCAGTACTTC. This gives the protein CASSPVEETQYF. The chain carries TRBV28 and TRBJ2-5; D is ambiguous. Trimming pared 5 bases from V and 3 bases from J, leaving 7 bases between. Looked up from germline, CDR1 is MDHEN and CDR2 is SYDVKM. The CDR3 is 12 amino acids.